These 32 T cell receptor beta chains were sequenced from one sample in a study of cytomegalovirus exposure and HLA in healthy donors. Researchers ran the PCR with 60 Vbeta and 13 Jbeta primers. Generated by immunoSEQ multiplex PCR, the TCRdb table keeps only in-frame clones and is missing some. The sample shows over 85,000 clones, about three quarters of them seen only once. Sequenced: PBMCs. All receptors come from a woman aged 55-69 years in good health and CMV-seropositive.

This clone was found once. The J gene is TRBJ1-2, the V gene TRBV30; 8 bases line up with TRBD1. The CDR3 has 15 residues. Germline loops: CDR1 GTSNPN, CDR2 SVGIG (reference sequence). After removal of 5 bases from V and 1 base from J, the junction contained 9 bases not matched to a gene. This chain's CDR3 is CAWVTGGALNYGYTF. The CDR3 DNA reads TGTGCCTGGGTTACAGGGGGGGCCCTTAACTATGGCTACACCTTC. Variable domain in full (rest from reference TRBV30 and TRBJ1-2): SQTIHQWPATLVQPVGSPLSLECTVEGTSNPNLYWYRQAAGRGLQLLFYSVGIGQISSEVPQNLSASRPQDRQFILSSKKLLLSDSGFYLCAWVTGGALNYGYTFGSGTRLTVV.

The chain employs TRBV11-2 and TRBJ2-3; TRBD2 is a possible D gene (5 bases). Germline V gene data show CDR1 as SGHAT and CDR2 as FQNNGV. CDR3 length: 15 amino acids. V lost 0 bases and J lost 2, with 9 bases in between. The CDR3 bases are TGTGCCAGCAGCTTAGAGTCAGCGGTCACAGATACGCAGTATTTT. It is translated as CASSLESAVTDTQYF.

This clone was found a few times. The rearrangement joins TRBV27 to TRBJ1-2, with D perhaps TRBD1 (5 bases). The V and J ends lost 5 bases and 6 bases respectively, with 16 bases between them. This CDR3 is built from 14 residues. Per the germline V gene, CDR1 is MNHEY and CDR2 is SMNVEV (reference sequence). CDR3 sequence (DNA): TGTGCCAGCAGTCCCGGCGCGGGACTGGATGGCTACACCTTC. This gives the protein CASSPGAGLDGYTF.

The J gene is TRBJ2-5, the V gene TRBV19; D remains unclear. The DNA end lines up better with TRBJ2-7; the J call may be wrong. Germline assignment: CDR1 LNHDA and CDR2 SQIVND (reference sequence). The CDR3 loop spans 14 amino acids. In nucleotides, the CDR3 is TGTGCCAGTAACGAAGGCCCTCGCGGCTACGAGCAGTACTTC. It specifies CASNEGPRGYEQYF.

V usage is TRBV18 and J usage is TRBJ2-1, with 9 bases matching TRBD2. With V trimmed by 0 bases and J by 16 bases, 16 bases remained unmatched. The CDR3 has 16 residues. The germline CDR1 and CDR2 sequences are KGHSH and LQKENI. CDR3 residues: CASSPPIAGAAGRYFF. DNA for the CDR3: TGTGCCAGCTCACCACCCATAGCGGGAGCCGCGGGCCGATATTTCTTC. Drawing the rest from reference TRBV18 and TRBJ2-1, the complete variable domain is NAGVMQNPRHLVRRRGQEARLRCSPMKGHSHVYWYRQLPEEGLKFMVYLQKENIIDESGMPKERFSAEFPKEGPSILRIQQVVRGDSAAYFCASSPPIAGAAGRYFFGPGTRLTVL.

The chain uses TRBV18 and TRBJ1-1, with TRBD1 identical over 9 bases. Germline V gene lookup returns CDR1 KGHSH and CDR2 LQKENI. The CDR3 is 19 residues long. Unmatched junction bases numbered 18, after V lost 4 bases and J lost 3 bases. The CDR3 DNA is TGTGCCAGCTCACTAAGGCCGACATACGGGACAGGGAGGGACACTGAAGCTTTCTTT. Protein: CASSLRPTYGTGRDTEAFF.

V usage is TRBV19 and J usage is TRBJ2-7, with a weak D call TRBD1 (6 bases). Germline V gene data show CDR1 as LNHDA and CDR2 as SQIVND (reference sequence). CDR3 length: 13 amino acids. Trimming stripped 10 bases from V and 4 bases from J, with 17 bases between. Here the CDR3 reads CATSSQQGYEQYF. As DNA, the CDR3 is TGTGCCACCAGTAGTCAACAGGGTTACGAGCAGTACTTC. Full variable domain (rest looked up from reference TRBV19 and TRBJ2-7): DGGITQSPKYLFRKEGQNVTLSCEQNLNHDAMYWYRQDPGQGLRLIYYSQIVNDFQKGDIAEGYSVSREKKESFPLTVTSAQKNPTAFYLCATSSQQGYEQYFGPGTRLTVT.

The chain joins TRBV7-7 to TRBJ2-3; 14 positions match TRBD2. V gave up 5 bases and J gave up 4 bases; unmatched junction bases: 5. The CDR3 sequence is 16 residues long. CDR1 and CDR2 from the germline V gene are SSHAT and FNYEAQ (reference sequence). The CDR3 spells CASSPQGLAGADTQYF. The CDR3 DNA sequence: TGTGCCAGCAGCCCCCAGGGACTAGCGGGAGCAGATACGCAGTATTTT.

This chain connects TRBV28 to TRBJ2-3; 12 bases agree with TRBD2. V dropped 7 bases and J dropped 1; count of bases not matched to a gene: 12. The CDR3 is 18 residues long. Germline CDR1 MDHEN, CDR2 SYDVKM. In DNA, the CDR3 is TGTGCCAGCATGGGGGCTAGCGGGAGGGCCCTCGGCACAGATACGCAGTATTTT. This gives the protein CASMGASGRALGTDTQYF.

The V and J genes are TRBV19 and TRBJ2-7, with D perhaps TRBD2 (5 bases). Trimming left V 6 bases short and J 2 bases short, with 11 bases between. Looked up from germline, CDR1 is LNHDA and CDR2 is SQIVND (reference sequence). The CDR3 sequence is 13 residues long. The CDR3 loop is CASSTGFTYEQYF. The CDR3, as DNA: TGTGCCAGTAGCACGGGATTTACCTACGAGCAGTACTTC. Full variable domain (outside the CDR3, taken from reference TRBV19 and TRBJ2-7): DGGITQSPKYLFRKEGQNVTLSCEQNLNHDAMYWYRQDPGQGLRLIYYSQIVNDFQKGDIAEGYSVSREKKESFPLTVTSAQKNPTAFYLCASSTGFTYEQYFGPGTRLTVT.

The chain carries TRBV9 and TRBJ2-6, with D tentatively TRBD1 (5 bases). The CDR3 covers 16 residues. The V and J ends lost 3 bases and 1 base respectively, with 11 bases between them. The germline CDR1 and CDR2 sequences are SGDLS and YYNGEE. The CDR3 nucleotides are TGTGCCAGCAGCGCCAGGGTTAATTCTGGGGCCAACGTCCTGACTTTC. It yields the protein CASSARVNSGANVLTF.

The chain couples TRBV4-2 to TRBJ2-5; TRBD1 might be the D (5 bases). The CDR3 runs 16 residues. Germline CDR1 and CDR2: LGHNA and YNFKEQ. The V end lost 0 bases, the J end lost 2 bases, and 13 bases lay between the germline ends. The CDR3 loop is CASSQDLGAGQETQYF. The CDR3 DNA follows: TGTGCCAGCAGCCAAGATCTTGGGGCAGGTCAAGAGACCCAGTACTTC.

The J gene is TRBJ1-5, the V gene TRBV11-2; no firm D call. Trimming left V 5 bases short and J 5 bases short, with 10 bases between. Germline assignment: CDR1 SGHAT and CDR2 FQNNGV. The CDR3 sequence is 13 residues long. The CDR3 here is CASSVQIYQPQHF. The CDR3 DNA reads as TGTGCCAGCAGCGTACAGATTTATCAGCCCCAGCATTTT.

The chain carries TRBV6-5 and TRBJ2-1; no clear D. Germline V gives CDR1 MNHEY, CDR2 SVGAGI. V lost 0 bases to trimming and J lost 2 bases, with 8 bases between them. The CDR3 totals 15 residues. The CDR3: CASSYSYSTYNEQFF. CDR3 bases: TGTGCCAGCAGTTACTCTTACTCCACCTACAATGAGCAGTTCTTC.

The chain couples TRBV6-6 to TRBJ2-5; D is possibly TRBD1 (6 bases). The length of the CDR3 is 13 residues. Trimming stripped 0 bases from V and 11 bases from J, with 13 bases between. Looked up from germline, CDR1 is MNHNY and CDR2 is SVGAGI (reference sequence). The CDR3 DNA follows: TGTGCCAGCAGTTACTCGACGCCAGGGGAGCAGTACTTC. Its translation: CASSYSTPGEQYF.

CDR3 nucleotides: TGTGCCAGCAGTTTAGATGGACAGGGTTTTGGAGCTTTCTTT. It translates to CASSLDGQGFGAFF. This chain connects TRBV27 to TRBJ1-1; TRBD1 matches 8 bases. V trimming: 2 bases; J trimming: 10 bases; junction bases outside the gene matches: 9. The CDR3 spans 14 residues. CDR1 is MNHEY, CDR2 SMNVEV, per germline (reference sequence).

The rearrangement joins TRBV29-1 to TRBJ2-1; possible D gene TRBD2, 5 bases. From germline, CDR1 is SQVTM and CDR2 ANQGSEA. V lost 7 bases to trimming and J lost 7 bases, with 20 bases between them. This CDR3 is 14 amino acids long. In DNA, the CDR3 is TGCAGCGGGAAGTCCGGGGTCTTCATGAATGAGCAGTTCTTC. Translating it yields CSGKSGVFMNEQFF.

The chain couples TRBV18 to TRBJ2-2; the match to TRBD2 covers 8 bases. The CDR3 extends over 15 amino acids. Trimming took 3 bases from V and 0 from J; bases not matched to a gene: 0. Germline V CDR1 and CDR2: KGHSH, LQKENI. CDR3 protein: CASSPSGANTGELFF. The CDR3 DNA reads TGTGCCAGCTCACCTAGCGGGGCGAACACCGGGGAGCTGTTTTTT. The full variable domain, its missing parts supplied by reference TRBV18 and TRBJ2-2, is NAGVMQNPRHLVRRRGQEARLRCSPMKGHSHVYWYRQLPEEGLKFMVYLQKENIIDESGMPKERFSAEFPKEGPSILRIQQVVRGDSAAYFCASSPSGANTGELFFGEGSRLTVL.

DNA for the CDR3: TGCAGCGTTGTCGGGAACACTGAAGCTTTCTTT. As protein: CSVVGNTEAFF. This chain joins TRBV29-1 and TRBJ1-1, with no clear D. V lost 4 bases, J lost 1 base, and 4 bases lay in between. This CDR3 comprises 11 residues. The germline V gene encodes CDR1 SQVTM and CDR2 ANQGSEA. The whole variable domain, remainder taken from reference TRBV29-1 and TRBJ1-1, is SAVISQKPSRDICQRGTSLTIQCQVDSQVTMMFWYRQQPGQSLTLIATANQGSEATYESGFVIDKFPISRPNLTFSTLTVSNMSPEDSSIYLCSVVGNTEAFFGQGTRLTVV.

The chain is built from TRBV10-3 and TRBJ2-5, with D uncertain. The CDR3 is 12 amino acids. CDR1 and CDR2 from the germline V gene are ENHRY and SYGVKD. V was shortened by 5 bases and J by 3 bases, with 7 bases between the two germline ends. CDR3 region: CAISQNEETQYF. The CDR3 DNA follows: TGTGCCATCAGTCAAAATGAAGAGACCCAGTACTTC.

J is TRBJ2-1 and V is TRBV5-1, with a possible D match to TRBD2 (5 bases). The CDR3 runs to 16 residues. Germline V gene sequence: CDR1 SGHRS, CDR2 YFSETQ. V was shortened by 0 bases and J by 2 bases, with 12 bases between the two germline ends. CDR3 sequence: CASSLGPGITYNEQFF. The DNA of the CDR3 is TGCGCCAGCAGCTTGGGACCCGGGATTACCTACAATGAGCAGTTCTTC.

CDR3 amino acids: CASSPDRGKRGQPQHF. The CDR3 coding sequence is TGCGCCAGCAGCCCAGACAGGGGAAAAAGGGGACAGCCCCAGCATTTT. This chain uses TRBV4-1 with TRBJ1-5, with 8 bases aligning to TRBD1. Germline V gene data show CDR1 as MGHRA and CDR2 as YSYEKL. The CDR3 is 16 amino acids. V lost 4 bases to trimming and J lost 7 bases; unmatched junction nucleotides: 12.

The V gene is TRBV15, the J gene TRBJ1-6; 7 positions match TRBD1. J was trimmed by 4 bases and V by 0 bases; bases with no gene match: 3. This CDR3 has 16 residues. CDR1 is LNHNV, CDR2 YYDKDF, per germline (reference sequence). The CDR3 loop is CATSRDRDSYNSPLHF. In DNA, the CDR3 is TGTGCCACCAGCAGAGATAGGGACAGTTATAATTCACCCCTCCACTTT.

J is TRBJ2-2 and V is TRBV18, with unresolved D. The CDR3 is made up of 16 amino acids. Per the germline V gene, CDR1 is KGHSH and CDR2 is LQKENI. Trimming removed 3 bases at V and 0 bases at J, with 11 bases between. CDR3 sequence: CASSPYPGTNTGELFF. As DNA, the CDR3 is TGTGCCAGCTCACCGTACCCGGGTACGAACACCGGGGAGCTGTTTTTT.

The chain combines TRBV10-3 with TRBJ2-1; 8 positions match TRBD2. The trim removed 5 bases at V and 0 bases at J, leaving 3 bases unmatched. Germline CDR1 and CDR2: ENHRY and SYGVKD. This CDR3 spans 15 amino acids. The chain's CDR3 is CAISPGTSSYNEQFF. CDR3 DNA: TGTGCCATCAGTCCCGGGACTAGCTCCTACAATGAGCAGTTCTTC.

This clone was seen just once. This chain uses TRBV29-1 with TRBJ1-1; 7 bases fit TRBD1. The CDR3 is made up of 17 amino acids. V lost 7 bases, J lost 0 bases, and 17 bases stayed unmatched. CDR1 and CDR2 (germline): SQVTM, ANQGSEA. As DNA, the CDR3 is TGCAGCGCGCTCCCGTTTGGGGACAGCTTAATGAACACTGAAGCTTTCTTT. Translating gives CSALPFGDSLMNTEAFF. The whole variable domain, filled in from reference TRBV29-1 and TRBJ1-1, reads SAVISQKPSRDICQRGTSLTIQCQVDSQVTMMFWYRQQPGQSLTLIATANQGSEATYESGFVIDKFPISRPNLTFSTLTVSNMSPEDSSIYLCSALPFGDSLMNTEAFFGQGTRLTVV.

The V gene is TRBV7-9, the J gene TRBJ2-1; D is ambiguous. Germline CDR1 is SEHNR and CDR2 is FQNEAQ (reference sequence). This CDR3 has 13 residues. Trimming took off 8 bases at V and 0 bases at J, with 8 bases between the two ends. The CDR3 loop is CASERSSYNEQFF. Written as DNA, the CDR3 is TGTGCCAGCGAAAGGAGCTCCTACAATGAGCAGTTCTTC.

The chain links TRBV19 to TRBJ2-7; the match to TRBD1 covers 8 bases. The germline CDR1 and CDR2 sequences are LNHDA and SQIVND (reference sequence). CDR3 size: 13 residues. The junction had 8 bases not matched to a gene; V was cut back by 10 bases and J by 3 bases. DNA of the CDR3: TGTGCCACCCTAGACAGGGGAGACTACGAGCAGTACTTC. Its translation: CATLDRGDYEQYF.

The chain combines TRBV5-1 with TRBJ2-7; D not resolved. The germline CDR1 and CDR2 sequences are SGHRS and YFSETQ. The CDR3 sequence is 11 residues long. Trimming removed 0 bases from V and 6 bases from J, with 4 bases in between. Here the CDR3 DNA reads TGCGCCAGCAGCTTGGAAGCCGAGCAGTACTTC. Its translation is CASSLEAEQYF. Full variable domain (missing parts from reference TRBV5-1 and TRBJ2-7): KAGVTQTPRYLIKTRGQQVTLSCSPISGHRSVSWYQQTPGQGLQFLFEYFSETQRNKGNFPGRFSGRQFSNSRSEMNVSTLELGDSALYLCASSLEAEQYFGPGTRLTVT.

On this clone itself: One end of the junction does not line up with germline, which may come from a read error. The genes are TRBV7-9 and TRBJ2-7; TRBD2 matches at 9 bases. CDR3 size: 14 residues. CDR1 and CDR2 (germline): SEHNR, FQNEAQ (reference sequence). CDR3 sequence (DNA): TGTTCCAGCAGGCCCCTAGCGGGAATCGCCGAGCAGTACTTC. It translates to CSSRPLAGIAEQYF.

J is TRBJ1-1 and V is TRBV2, with 7 bases aligning to TRBD1. The junction had 8 bases not matched to a gene; V was cut back by 11 bases and J by 5 bases. CDR3 length: 12 amino acids. Germline V gene sequence: CDR1 SNHLY, CDR2 FYNNEI. Written as DNA, the CDR3 is TGTGCCGTAACAGGGGATTGGACTGAAGCTTTCTTT. This gives the protein CAVTGDWTEAFF.

This rearrangement joins TRBV5-1 to TRBJ1-3; D is perhaps TRBD1 (5 bases). From germline, CDR1 is SGHRS and CDR2 YFSETQ. V dropped 5 bases and J dropped 8 bases, with 23 bases sitting between them. The CDR3 has 16 residues. The CDR3 coding sequence is TGCGCCAGCAGACTTACTACAGGAGAGGTTTGGGACACCATATATTTT. Protein sequence: CASRLTTGEVWDTIYF.